The 5 T cell receptor beta chains below come from one sample, sequenced in a study of blood T cell repertoires in COVID-19. Only in-frame clones appear in the TCRdb table, and some are missing; sequencing was by immunoSEQ multiplex PCR. The sample lists 200,000 to 250,000 clones, 90% to 95% occurring once. Material: peripheral blood. These TCRs come from a man aged 25-45 years with acute or convalescent COVID-19.

This chain connects TRBV19 to TRBJ2-2; 10 nucleotides align to TRBD2. The CDR3 is made up of 15 amino acids. Looked up from germline, CDR1 is LNHDA and CDR2 is SQIVND (reference sequence). The trim removed 6 bases at V and 6 bases at J, leaving 7 bases unmatched. The CDR3 DNA reads TGTGCCAGTAGGATCCTAGCGGGAGTCTCCGGGGAGCTGTTTTTT. It encodes CASRILAGVSGELFF.

V gene TRBV19 combines with J gene TRBJ2-4; tentative D call: TRBD1 (6 bases). CDR1 LNHDA and CDR2 SQIVND come from the germline V gene (reference sequence). V was trimmed by 3 bases and J by 7 bases, leaving 10 bases between them. The CDR3 is made up of 13 amino acids. The CDR3 coding sequence is TGTGCCAGTAGTATGAGGGGGAAGAACATTCAGTACTTC. This codes for CASSMRGKNIQYF. Variable domain in full (rest from reference TRBV19 and TRBJ2-4): DGGITQSPKYLFRKEGQNVTLSCEQNLNHDAMYWYRQDPGQGLRLIYYSQIVNDFQKGDIAEGYSVSREKKESFPLTVTSAQKNPTAFYLCASSMRGKNIQYFGAGTRLSVL.

The chain uses TRBV7-3 and TRBJ2-1; 7 positions agree with TRBD1. This CDR3 comprises 13 residues. J was trimmed by 13 bases and V by 5 bases; bases with no gene match: 11. CDR1 and CDR2 (germline): SGHTA, FQGTGA. The CDR3 protein is CASSPRQGFVQFF. The CDR3 nucleotides are TGTGCCAGCAGCCCCCGACAGGGTTTTGTTCAGTTCTTC.

The J gene is TRBJ2-1, the V gene TRBV10-3, with D possibly TRBD2 on 6 matching bases. The germline CDR1 and CDR2 sequences are ENHRY and SYGVKD. Trimming shortened V by 3 bases and J by 5 bases, and 11 bases separated the two germline ends. This CDR3 is built from 14 residues. The CDR3: CAISEWGRNNEQFF. In DNA form, the CDR3 reads TGTGCCATCAGTGAATGGGGGAGGAACAATGAGCAGTTCTTC.

The chain has TRBV19 and TRBJ2-7, with 11 bases aligning to TRBD1. Trimming took 4 bases from V and 7 from J; bases not matched to a gene: 9. This CDR3 is built from 15 residues. The V gene's germline CDR1 is LNHDA and CDR2 SQIVND (reference sequence). The CDR3 sequence: CASSNRAGTGGEQYF. CDR3 nucleotides: TGTGCCAGTAGTAACCGCGCCGGGACAGGGGGGGAGCAGTACTTC.